These 28 T cell receptor beta chains came from one sample sequenced in a study of T cell responses to AZD1222 COVID-19 vaccine. Profiled with immunoSEQ multiplex PCR; TCRdb holds only in-frame clones, not every one. The sample consists of 110,000 or so clones, 89% of them appearing once. Sequenced here: peripheral blood, sampled 28 days after the second AZD1222 dose. These receptors came from an adult who received the AZD1222 COVID-19 vaccine.

This clone was seen just once. The chain recombines TRBV6-2 or TRBV6-3 with TRBJ2-2; D remains unclear. Looked up from germline, CDR1 is MNHEY and CDR2 is SVGEGT. The CDR3 is 14 residues long. Deletions cut 4 bases from V and 0 bases from J, with 6 bases between. The CDR3 bases are TGTGCCAGCAGTTGGAACGCGAACACCGGGGAGCTGTTTTTT. Protein: CASSWNANTGELFF.

V is TRBV11-2 and J is TRBJ1-1; D gene unclear. Germline V gene sequence: CDR1 SGHAT, CDR2 FQNNGV. The V end was cut by 3 bases, the J end by 3 bases, with 17 bases between. CDR3 length: 16 amino acids. Here the CDR3 DNA reads TGTGCCAGCAGCTTTTTCCGACTGGAGGCTTACACTGAAGCTTTCTTT. Translation: CASSFFRLEAYTEAFF.

This chain connects TRBV4-2 to TRBJ2-7; 9 bases match TRBD2. This CDR3 comprises 17 residues. The J segment lost 7 bases and the V segment lost 1 base, leaving 14 bases of the junction unmatched. Per germline, CDR1 LGHNA and CDR2 YNFKEQ. This CDR3 is CASSQGLAGRSPGEQYF. CDR3 bases: TGTGCCAGCAGCCAAGGGCTAGCGGGAAGGTCCCCGGGGGAGCAGTACTTC.

This clone appeared a single time. This chain uses TRBV7-9 with TRBJ1-2; D is unclear. Germline values: CDR1 SEHNR, CDR2 FQNEAQ (reference sequence). The CDR3 runs to 13 residues. Trimming shortened V by 5 bases and J by 3 bases, and 10 bases separated the two germline ends. The CDR3 nucleotides read TGTGCCAGCAGCCAACTCCGGGACTATGGCTACACCTTC. Protein product: CASSQLRDYGYTF.

The gene calls are TRBV4-3 and TRBJ1-6; TRBD1 agrees at 9 bases. Germline V lookup: CDR1 LGHNA, CDR2 YSLEER. The CDR3 contains 17 residues. With V trimmed by 0 bases and J by 8 bases, 8 bases remained unmatched. CDR3 protein: CASSQDPTGGADSPLHF. CDR3 DNA: TGCGCCAGCAGCCAAGACCCTACAGGGGGCGCGGATTCACCCCTCCACTTT.

V gene TRBV11-2 combines with J gene TRBJ2-7, with no clear D. The CDR3 sequence is 14 residues long. In germline, CDR1 is SGHAT, CDR2 FQNNGV. Trimming took off 2 bases at V and 3 bases at J, with 11 bases between the two ends. CDR3 protein: CASSLLTDNYEQYF. CDR3 in DNA: TGTGCCAGCAGCTTACTGACGGATAACTACGAGCAGTACTTC.

The J gene is TRBJ2-2, the V gene TRBV30; D is undetermined. This CDR3 has 12 residues. V was clipped by 4 bases and J by 7 bases, with 10 bases between them. Germline assignment: CDR1 GTSNPN and CDR2 SVGIG (reference sequence). CDR3 loop: CAWTPWGGELFF. The CDR3 nucleotides read TGTGCCTGGACCCCGTGGGGCGGGGAGCTGTTTTTT.

V is TRBV7-2 and J is TRBJ2-2, with D tentatively TRBD1 or TRBD2 (5 bases each). The ends were cut back, 5 bases at V and 5 bases at J, with 15 bases in the middle. The CDR3 spans 15 residues. CDR1 is SGHTA, CDR2 FQGNSA, per germline. The CDR3 sequence: CASSRVGGSTGELFF. CDR3 nucleotide sequence: TGTGCCAGCAGCAGGGTTGGGGGTTCAACCGGGGAGCTGTTTTTT.

This chain links TRBV9 with TRBJ1-2; 7 nucleotides match TRBD1. V shed 5 bases, J shed 5 bases, and the junction held 3 bases outside the gene matches. CDR3 length: 12 amino acids. The germline V gene has CDR1 SGDLS and CDR2 YYNGEE. DNA for the CDR3: TGTGCCAGCAGTCACAGGGGTTATGGCTACACCTTC. Its protein is CASSHRGYGYTF. Full variable domain (outside the CDR3, taken from reference TRBV9 and TRBJ1-2): DSGVTQTPKHLITATGQRVTLRCSPRSGDLSVYWYQQSLDQGLQFLIQYYNGEERAKGNILERFSAQQFPDLHSELNLSSLELGDSALYFCASSHRGYGYTFGSGTRLTVV.

The V gene is TRBV30, the J gene TRBJ2-5; no reliable D call. V was clipped by 4 bases and J by 4 bases, with 7 bases between them. Germline lookup yields CDR1 GTSNPN and CDR2 SVGIG (reference sequence). The CDR3 totals 11 residues. The CDR3 region is CAWKFGETQYF. For the CDR3, the DNA is TGTGCCTGGAAGTTTGGAGAGACCCAGTACTTC. The full variable domain, completed using reference TRBV30 and TRBJ2-5, is SQTIHQWPATLVQPVGSPLSLECTVEGTSNPNLYWYRQAAGRGLQLLFYSVGIGQISSEVPQNLSASRPQDRQFILSSKKLLLSDSGFYLCAWKFGETQYFGPGTRLLVL.

CDR3 residues: CASSGPGQGHDEQYF. The DNA for the CDR3 is TGTGCCAGCAGCGGGCCGGGACAGGGTCACGACGAGCAGTACTTC. The V call is TRBV14, the J call TRBJ2-7; 9 bases match TRBD1. V was clipped by 5 bases and J by 5 bases; unmatched bases: 10. This CDR3 has 15 residues. Germline CDR1 reads SGHDN; CDR2 reads FVKESK.

The chain joins TRBV30 to TRBJ1-4; no clear D. The ends were cut back, 4 bases at V and 5 bases at J, with 14 bases in the middle. The CDR3 extends over 14 amino acids. The germline gives CDR1 GTSNPN, CDR2 SVGIG (reference sequence). The CDR3 spells CAWNFRVGNEKLFF. The DNA for the CDR3 is TGTGCCTGGAACTTCCGGGTGGGAAATGAAAAACTGTTTTTT.

This rearrangement joins TRBV9 to TRBJ2-1; TRBD2 matches at 7 bases. The germline CDR1 and CDR2 sequences are SGDLS and YYNGEE. Unmatched junction bases numbered 3, after V lost 0 bases and J lost 6 bases. CDR3 length: 14 residues. CDR3 protein: CASSVEAGSNEQFF. In nucleotides, the CDR3 is TGTGCCAGCAGCGTAGAAGCGGGAAGCAATGAGCAGTTCTTC.

The CDR3 here is CASSDARGADNSPLHF. CDR3 DNA sequence: TGTGCCAGCAGTGACGCCAGAGGGGCTGATAATTCACCCCTCCACTTT. The chain is built from TRBV2 and TRBJ1-6; D may be TRBD1 (5 bases). The CDR3 loop spans 16 amino acids. Germline-derived CDR1 and CDR2 are SNHLY and FYNNEI. Trimming left V 3 bases short and J 5 bases short, with 14 bases between.

This chain uses TRBV6-6 with TRBJ1-2; a weak D match, TRBD1 (6 bases). The V gene lost 6 bases and the J gene lost 4 bases, with 15 bases spanning the gap. Per the germline V gene, CDR1 is MNHNY and CDR2 is SVGAGI (reference sequence). CDR3 length: 14 residues. CDR3 residues: CASSRQALGYGYTF. CDR3 in DNA: TGTGCCAGCAGCCGACAGGCCCTAGGCTATGGCTACACCTTC.

The chain uses TRBV7-2 and TRBJ1-1, with a possible D match to TRBD1 (5 bases). The CDR3 loop spans 17 amino acids. V lost 3 bases to trimming and J lost 0 bases, with 17 bases between them. Germline values: CDR1 SGHTA, CDR2 FQGNSA. The CDR3 sequence: CASSFNLLRAMNTEAFF. CDR3 DNA sequence: TGTGCCAGCAGCTTTAATCTCCTCAGGGCAATGAACACTGAAGCTTTCTTT.

The chain has TRBV19 and TRBJ1-5; D is unresolved. CDR1 is LNHDA, CDR2 SQIVND, per germline (reference sequence). Trimming pared 6 bases from V and 3 bases from J, leaving 15 bases between. This CDR3 has 15 amino acids. CDR3 in DNA: TGTGCCAGTAGGACCGCTGGGATGGCCAATCAGCCCCAGCATTTT. Translated: CASRTAGMANQPQHF. Using reference TRBV19 and TRBJ1-5 for the parts outside the CDR3, the full variable domain is DGGITQSPKYLFRKEGQNVTLSCEQNLNHDAMYWYRQDPGQGLRLIYYSQIVNDFQKGDIAEGYSVSREKKESFPLTVTSAQKNPTAFYLCASRTAGMANQPQHFGDGTRLSIL.

The chain is built from TRBV3-1 (or the pseudogene TRBV3-2) and TRBJ1-1; maybe TRBD1 (5 bases). CDR3 length: 14 amino acids. CDR1 and CDR2 from the germline V gene are LGHDT and YNNKEL (reference sequence). Trimming stripped 3 bases from V and 0 bases from J, with 8 bases between. CDR3 DNA sequence: TGTGCCAGCAGCCAGCAGGGAATGAACACTGAAGCTTTCTTT. The encoded protein is CASSQQGMNTEAFF.

The CDR3 coding sequence is TGTGCCAGCAGGACCGGGACAGGGAATGAAAAACTGTTTTTT. Its translation is CASRTGTGNEKLFF. The chain links TRBV5-8 to TRBJ1-4; 9 bases are shared with TRBD1. V shed 5 bases and J 5 bases; nucleotides not matched to a gene: 4. CDR1 SGHTS and CDR2 YDEGEE come from the germline V gene. The CDR3 runs to 14 residues.

In this sample, this clone turned up once. V and J are TRBV7-2 and TRBJ2-1; 8 bases fit TRBD2. CDR3 size: 16 residues. J was trimmed by 0 bases and V by 3 bases; bases with no gene match: 4. Germline V gives CDR1 SGHTA, CDR2 FQGNSA. Here the CDR3 DNA reads TGTGCCAGCAGCTTCACCGGGACTAGCTCCTACAATGAGCAGTTCTTC. Protein product: CASSFTGTSSYNEQFF.

The chain has TRBV7-9 and TRBJ1-4; D ambiguous. V dropped 2 bases and J dropped 11 bases, with 15 bases sitting between them. This CDR3 contains 14 residues. Germline CDR1 reads SEHNR; CDR2 reads FQNEAQ (reference sequence). CDR3 bases: TGTGCCAGCAGCTTATCTCCGGGAGTAGGGAAACTGTTTTTT. This codes for CASSLSPGVGKLFF.

CDR3 amino acids: CASSLSGVTEAFF. CDR3 coding DNA: TGTGCCAGCAGTTTATCGGGTGTCACTGAAGCTTTCTTT. The chain uses TRBV12-3 or TRBV12-4 and TRBJ1-1; D is undetermined. The CDR3 extends over 13 amino acids. Deletions cut 2 bases from V and 4 bases from J, with 8 bases between.

The chain employs TRBV28 and TRBJ1-3; TRBD1 is a possible D gene (6 bases). CDR1 MDHEN and CDR2 SYDVKM come from the germline V gene. Trimming took off 10 bases at V and 0 bases at J, with 16 bases between the two ends. The CDR3 has 15 residues. The CDR3 nucleotides are TGTGCCACCAGAACACAGGGCAACTCTGGAAACACCATATATTTT. Protein sequence: CATRTQGNSGNTIYF.

This rearrangement joins TRBV7-8 to TRBJ2-7; no clear D. The CDR3 length is 14 residues. CDR1 is SGHVS and CDR2 is FQNEAQ in the germline V gene. With 1 base removed from V and 4 bases from J, the gap between germline ends came to 11 bases. DNA of the CDR3: TGTGCCAGCAGCTTAGGAGACTCATATTACGAGCAGTACTTC. Residues: CASSLGDSYYEQYF.

The chain has TRBV28 and TRBJ1-4; 8 bases agree with TRBD1. This CDR3 comprises 16 residues. Germline-derived CDR1 and CDR2 are MDHEN and SYDVKM. The ends lost 4 bases at V and 2 bases at J; junction bases unmatched: 6. CDR3 protein: CASSSSDRATNEKLFF. Here the CDR3 DNA reads TGTGCCAGCAGTTCCTCGGACAGGGCTACTAATGAAAAACTGTTTTTT.

CDR3 in amino acids: CASSLEPVYGYTF. In DNA form, the CDR3 reads TGTGCCAGCAGCTTAGAACCGGTCTATGGCTACACCTTC. The rearrangement joins TRBV7-2 to TRBJ1-2, with D unresolved. Trimming removed 1 base from V and 4 bases from J, with 7 bases in between. In germline, CDR1 is SGHTA, CDR2 FQGNSA. The CDR3 runs 13 residues.

This clone occurred a few times. V usage is TRBV6-1 and J usage is TRBJ1-4; no definite D call. With 2 bases removed from V and 0 bases from J, the gap between germline ends came to 13 bases. Germline V gene lookup returns CDR1 MNHNS and CDR2 SASEGT. The CDR3 spans 17 residues. DNA of the CDR3: TGTGCCAGCAGTGAAAACAGCTGGCTTGCAACTAATGAAAAACTGTTTTTT. It translates to CASSENSWLATNEKLFF.

V usage is TRBV6-2 or TRBV6-3 and J usage is TRBJ2-7, with a possible D match to TRBD2 (5 bases). The CDR3 is 14 residues long. CDR1 is MNHEY, CDR2 SVGEGT, per germline. Trimming removed 4 bases from V and 3 bases from J, with 13 bases in between. CDR3: CASSSGRVGYEQYF. Here the CDR3 DNA reads TGTGCCAGCAGTTCCGGGCGGGTGGGCTACGAGCAGTACTTC.